The 28 T cell receptor beta chains listed next were all sequenced from one sample in a study of control samples from healthy donors and cancer patients. Assay: immunoSEQ multiplex PCR; the TCRdb copy retains only in-frame clones and omits some. In the table there are about 130,000 clones, around 94% of which are singletons. Sequenced: PBMCs. Every receptor here comes from a man in his sixties with colorectal cancer.

The chain combines TRBV28 with TRBJ2-7; 10 bases are shared with TRBD1. The CDR3 totals 15 residues. Germline V CDR1 and CDR2: MDHEN, SYDVKM. V lost 6 bases to trimming and J lost 4 bases; unmatched junction nucleotides: 9. DNA of the CDR3: TGTGCCAGCAGCGCCGGGGGACAGGGGAGGTACGAGCAGTACTTC. It is translated as CASSAGGQGRYEQYF.

The chain joins TRBV6-5 to TRBJ1-6; D is unresolved. Germline V gene sequence: CDR1 MNHEY, CDR2 SVGAGI. Trimming pared 4 bases from V and 10 bases from J, leaving 20 bases between. CDR3 size: 16 residues. The CDR3 spells CASSLYGIRTRSPLHF. The CDR3 bases are TGTGCCAGCAGTTTATACGGGATCAGAACCCGGTCACCCCTCCACTTT.

V is TRBV9 and J is TRBJ2-3; TRBD2 matches 8 bases. V lost 4 bases and J lost 4; bases outside the gene matches: 8. The V gene's germline CDR1 is SGDLS and CDR2 YYNGEE. This CDR3 comprises 15 residues. The CDR3, as DNA: TGTGCCAGCAGCTTACGGGGGGGCCTCGCAGATACGCAGTATTTT. Encoded protein: CASSLRGGLADTQYF.

This clone has a single count. The gene calls are TRBV7-2 and TRBJ1-6; D is undetermined. CDR1 and CDR2 (germline): SGHTA, FQGNSA. CDR3 size: 15 residues. V was cut by 5 bases and J by 3 bases, with 11 bases left in between. CDR3 DNA sequence: TGTGCCAGCAGCCCTACCCCTATCTATAATTCACCCCTCCACTTT. Its translation is CASSPTPIYNSPLHF.

This clone was seen only once. This chain links TRBV5-1 with TRBJ1-1; D perhaps matches TRBD1 (5 bases). CDR3 length: 15 residues. Trimming removed 2 bases at V and 3 bases at J, with 14 bases between. Per germline, CDR1 SGHRS and CDR2 YFSETQ. CDR3 region: CASSFGQVGDTEAFF. CDR3 nucleotides: TGCGCCAGCAGCTTCGGGCAGGTGGGGGACACTGAAGCTTTCTTT.

The chain employs TRBV10-3 and TRBJ1-1; D possibly corresponds to TRBD1 (6 bases). Germline V CDR1 and CDR2: ENHRY, SYGVKD. The CDR3 spans 15 residues. V was pared by 2 bases and J by 1 base, with 11 bases between. The CDR3 sequence: CAISEKLQGNTEAFF. As DNA, the CDR3 is TGTGCCATCAGTGAGAAGTTACAGGGGAACACTGAAGCTTTCTTT.

The chain uses TRBV15 and TRBJ2-7; the D is unclear. Looked up from germline, CDR1 is LNHNV and CDR2 is YYDKDF (reference sequence). This CDR3 region has 12 residues. Deletions cut 8 bases from V and 0 bases from J, with 8 bases between. CDR3 bases: TGTGCCACCCAAGGGTACTCCTACGAGCAGTACTTC. This gives the protein CATQGYSYEQYF.

This CDR3 reads CASSLGEEYEQYF. The CDR3 DNA reads as TGTGCCAGCAGTTTGGGGGAAGAATACGAGCAGTACTTC. This chain joins TRBV6-2 or TRBV6-3 and TRBJ2-7; the D call may be TRBD1 or TRBD2 (5 bases each). The CDR3 runs to 13 residues. V was cut by 4 bases and J by 4 bases, with 11 bases left in between. Germline V gene data show CDR1 as MNHEY and CDR2 as SVGEGT.

The chain joins TRBV5-8 to TRBJ1-4; D call uncertain. Trimming shortened V by 0 bases and J by 2 bases, and 8 bases separated the two germline ends. The CDR3 totals 15 residues. Per the germline V gene, CDR1 is SGHTS and CDR2 is YDEGEE. The DNA for the CDR3 is TGTGCCAGCAGCTTGGGTACGGGGACTAATGAAAAACTGTTTTTT. This codes for CASSLGTGTNEKLFF.

The V call is TRBV25-1, the J call TRBJ2-1, with D unclear. Germline assignment: CDR1 MGHDK and CDR2 SYGVNS. The V end lost 4 bases, the J end lost 9 bases, and 10 bases lay between the germline ends. The CDR3 is 12 residues long. The CDR3 nucleotides are TGTGCCAGCAGTGCCTTAGTTGGTGAGCAGTTCTTC. Its protein product is CASSALVGEQFF. Full variable domain (remainder filled in from reference TRBV25-1 and TRBJ2-1): EADIYQTPRYLVIGTGKKITLECSQTMGHDKMYWYQQDPGMELHLIHYSYGVNSTEKGDLSSESTVSRIRTEHFPLTLESARPSHTSQYLCASSALVGEQFFGPGTRLTVL.

The J gene is TRBJ2-7, the V gene TRBV5-1, with D possibly TRBD1 on 5 matching bases. The CDR3 is 14 residues long. V was shortened by 4 bases and J by 2 bases, with 13 bases between the two germline ends. Per the germline V gene, CDR1 is SGHRS and CDR2 is YFSETQ. CDR3 residues: CASSLSGQTYEQYF. Here the CDR3 DNA reads TGCGCCAGCAGCCTGTCAGGGCAGACCTACGAGCAGTACTTC.

The chain has TRBV6-6 and TRBJ1-2; tentative D call: TRBD1 (6 bases). CDR3 length: 14 residues. Per germline, CDR1 MNHNY and CDR2 SVGAGI (reference sequence). Trimming cost V 2 bases and J 8 bases, with 15 bases left between them. The CDR3 DNA reads as TGTGCCAGCAGTTACGGACAGCCCCCGGGAGGCTACACCTTC. It translates to CASSYGQPPGGYTF.

CDR3 in DNA: TGTGCCAGCAGCCCAGGGCTGGGACCGTCCTACGAGCAGTACTTC. Protein sequence: CASSPGLGPSYEQYF. The chain joins TRBV7-8 to TRBJ2-7; D could derive from TRBD1 or TRBD2 (5 bases each). There are 15 residues in the CDR3. Germline assignment: CDR1 SGHVS and CDR2 FQNEAQ. V gave up 5 bases and J gave up 1 base, with 15 bases separating them.

The chain has TRBV27 and TRBJ1-1, with D possibly matching TRBD1 (5 bases). Trimming stripped 1 base from V and 1 base from J, with 7 bases between. Germline assignment: CDR1 MNHEY and CDR2 SMNVEV (reference sequence). This CDR3 region has 14 residues. CDR3 sequence: CASSLLGENTEAFF. The CDR3 nucleotides are TGTGCCAGCAGTTTATTGGGGGAGAACACTGAAGCTTTCTTT.

CDR3 nucleotide sequence: TGTGCCAGTAGTACCGACAGGGGCTATGGCTACACCTTC. Translated, it gives CASSTDRGYGYTF. The V call is TRBV19, the J call TRBJ1-2; 8 nucleotides align to TRBD1. The germline V gene encodes CDR1 LNHDA and CDR2 SQIVND (reference sequence). V trimming: 4 bases; J trimming: 4 bases; junction bases outside the gene matches: 2. The CDR3 extends over 13 amino acids.

This clone was seen only once. J is TRBJ1-2 and V is TRBV5-6; tentative D call: TRBD1 (5 bases). Germline values: CDR1 SGHDT, CDR2 YYEEEE. The V gene lost 4 bases and the J gene lost 3 bases, with 22 bases spanning the gap. The CDR3 has 17 residues. The CDR3 coding sequence is TGTGCCAGCAGCCCTAAAGGCCGGGGGAGCCGGGACTATGGCTACACCTTC. It yields the protein CASSPKGRGSRDYGYTF.

The chain joins TRBV2 to TRBJ2-2, with a possible D match to TRBD2 (5 bases). Looked up from germline, CDR1 is SNHLY and CDR2 is FYNNEI. The V and J ends lost 6 bases and 0 bases respectively, with 8 bases between them. The CDR3 runs 14 residues. The CDR3 DNA is TGTGCCAGCAGAGAGGGAGCGAACACCGGGGAGCTGTTTTTT. Translated, it gives CASREGANTGELFF.

Here the CDR3 reads CASSLGGLNTEAFF. The CDR3 DNA is TGTGCCAGCAGCTTGGGAGGCCTGAACACTGAAGCTTTCTTT. This chain connects TRBV7-2 to TRBJ1-1; D gene ambiguous. The V end lost 3 bases, the J end lost 0 bases, and 8 bases lay between the germline ends. Germline CDR1 is SGHTA and CDR2 is FQGNSA. This CDR3 has 14 amino acids.

The chain joins TRBV11-2 to TRBJ1-1; no definite D call. CDR1 is SGHAT, CDR2 FQNNGV, per germline. The V end was cut by 1 base, the J end by 0 bases, with 9 bases between. The CDR3 is 15 residues long. The CDR3 bases are TGTGCCAGCAGCTTAGGGCGTCAGATGAACACTGAAGCTTTCTTT. Protein: CASSLGRQMNTEAFF.

The chain links TRBV2 to TRBJ2-5; unclear D gene. Per the germline V gene, CDR1 is SNHLY and CDR2 is FYNNEI. This CDR3 has 12 residues. Trimming took 2 bases from V and 4 from J, leaving 5 bases between them. The CDR3: CASSEKGETQYF. CDR3 DNA: TGTGCCAGCAGTGAAAAGGGAGAGACCCAGTACTTC.

This rearrangement joins TRBV19 to TRBJ2-7, with unresolved D. The CDR3 spans 14 residues. The V and J ends lost 8 bases and 0 bases respectively, with 14 bases between them. The germline V gene has CDR1 LNHDA and CDR2 SQIVND (reference sequence). CDR3 in DNA: TGTGCCAGTGGCCCCGCAGGTAGCTCCTACGAGCAGTACTTC. This sequence encodes CASGPAGSSYEQYF.

The chain couples TRBV30 to TRBJ1-4, with TRBD1 identical over 8 bases. The V gene's germline CDR1 is GTSNPN and CDR2 SVGIG (reference sequence). Losses at the gene ends were 2 bases for V and 4 bases for J; bases not matched to a gene: 6. The CDR3 sequence is 15 residues long. The CDR3: CAWSIGQGVNEKLFF. The CDR3 nucleotides read TGTGCCTGGAGTATCGGACAGGGAGTTAATGAAAAACTGTTTTTT. Full variable domain (outside the CDR3, taken from reference TRBV30 and TRBJ1-4): SQTIHQWPATLVQPVGSPLSLECTVEGTSNPNLYWYRQAAGRGLQLLFYSVGIGQISSEVPQNLSASRPQDRQFILSSKKLLLSDSGFYLCAWSIGQGVNEKLFFGSGTQLSVL.

J is TRBJ1-1 and V is TRBV19; perhaps TRBD1 as D (6 bases). The CDR3 totals 14 residues. The germline V gene has CDR1 LNHDA and CDR2 SQIVND (reference sequence). Between the trimmed V and J ends, which lost 6 bases and 3 bases, there was a span of 14 bases. The CDR3 coding sequence is TGTGCCAGTAGCACCACGACAGGTTACACTGAAGCTTTCTTT. Translation: CASSTTTGYTEAFF.

This clone was counted once. The rearrangement links TRBV11-3 to TRBJ1-2; D gene uncertain. This CDR3 region has 12 residues. Trimming removed 2 bases at V and 6 bases at J, with 7 bases between. The germline V gene encodes CDR1 SGHNT and CDR2 YENEEA. CDR3 sequence reads: CASSLNGHGYTF. CDR3 coding DNA: TGTGCCAGCAGCTTAAATGGTCATGGCTACACCTTC. The full variable domain, in which reference TRBV11-3 and TRBJ1-2 provide the parts outside the CDR3, is EAGVVQSPRYKIIEKKQPVAFWCNPISGHNTLYWYLQNLGQGPELLIRYENEEAVDDSQLPKDRFSAERLKGVDSTLKIQPAELGDSAVYLCASSLNGHGYTFGSGTRLTVV.

This clone appeared once. The chain is built from TRBV7-9 and TRBJ1-6, with a weak D call TRBD1 (6 bases). V lost 2 bases, J lost 9 bases, and 14 bases lay in between. CDR3 length: 15 amino acids. Germline V gives CDR1 SEHNR, CDR2 FQNEAQ (reference sequence). CDR3 sequence: CASSLMAGEGSPLHF. In DNA form, the CDR3 reads TGTGCCAGCAGCTTAATGGCAGGGGAAGGTTCACCCCTCCACTTT.

V is TRBV7-2 and J is TRBJ1-2; TRBD1 is a possible D gene (5 bases). From germline, CDR1 is SGHTA and CDR2 FQGNSA. The CDR3 has 13 amino acids. V was cut by 5 bases and J by 6 bases, with 13 bases left in between. The chain's CDR3 is CASSPSGGNGYTF. The DNA of the CDR3 is TGTGCCAGCAGCCCCTCTGGGGGGAATGGCTACACCTTC.

This clone occurred once. The chain uses TRBV5-1 and TRBJ1-1; D unresolved. Germline CDR1 and CDR2: SGHRS and YFSETQ. V gave up 4 bases and J gave up 1 base, with 11 bases separating them. The CDR3 totals 14 residues. In DNA, the CDR3 is TGCGCCAGCAGCCAGGACGGAAGGAACACTGAAGCTTTCTTT. Encoded protein: CASSQDGRNTEAFF.

This chain joins TRBV25-1 and TRBJ1-1, with a possible D match to TRBD1 (5 bases). Trimming left V 2 bases short and J 7 bases short, with 11 bases between. The germline gives CDR1 MGHDK, CDR2 SYGVNS. The CDR3 contains 13 residues. CDR3 sequence: CASSETLQVEAFF. The DNA for the CDR3 is TGTGCCAGCAGTGAAACTCTACAGGTTGAAGCTTTCTTT.